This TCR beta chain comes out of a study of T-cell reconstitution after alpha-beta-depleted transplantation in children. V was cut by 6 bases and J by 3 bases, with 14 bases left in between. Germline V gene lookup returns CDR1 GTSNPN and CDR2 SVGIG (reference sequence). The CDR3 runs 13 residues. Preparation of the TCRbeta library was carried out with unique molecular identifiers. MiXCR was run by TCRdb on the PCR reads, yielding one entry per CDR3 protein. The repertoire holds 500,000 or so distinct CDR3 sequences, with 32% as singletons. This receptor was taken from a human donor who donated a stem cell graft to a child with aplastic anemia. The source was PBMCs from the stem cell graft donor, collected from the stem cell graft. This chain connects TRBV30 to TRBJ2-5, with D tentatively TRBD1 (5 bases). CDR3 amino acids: CACHRTFKETQYF. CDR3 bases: TGTGCCTGCCACAGGACATTCAAAGAGACCCAGTACTTC.